This is a list of T cell receptor beta chains from one sample in a study of beta chain features in type 1 diabetes. The data were produced by immunoSEQ multiplex PCR, yet TCRdb's version contains in-frame clones alone and is incomplete. The data contain about 260,000 clones, 68% of them singletons. The source material was naive CD4+ T cells from blood. The receptors shown here come from a man younger than 45 in good health. The CDR3 runs from the conserved cysteine through the conserved F or W. Fields, in order: clone size, V gene, D gene, J gene, CDR3 DNA, CDR3 protein. The D gene is left open where the match is weak. Clone size is stated in some rows and not others, as once, few, many or a class when expanded.

>once|TRBV30|-|TRBJ1-4
TGTGCCTGGAGTGTATGGGAAAAACTGTTTTTT
CAWSVWEKLFF
>-|TRBV10-3|-|TRBJ2-5
TGTGCCATCAGTAAGGACAGACAAGAGACCCAGTACTTC
CAISKDRQETQYF
>few|TRBV29-1|TRBD2|TRBJ2-3
TGCAGCGGCGCCGGACTAGCAAATACGCAGTATTTT
CSGAGLANTQYF
>-|TRBV7-9|TRBD2|TRBJ2-4
TGTGCCAGCAGATTTAGCGGGGCGAGGAACATTCAGTACTTC
CASRFSGARNIQYF
>-|TRBV29-1|-|TRBJ1-1
TGCAGCGTTGGACAGGCAAAGAACACTGAAGCTTTCTTT
CSVGQAKNTEAFF
>-|TRBV15|TRBD2|TRBJ2-7
TGTGCCACCAGGCAGGGGACTAGCGGCTTCGAGCAGTACTTC
CATRQGTSGFEQYF
>few|TRBV29-1|TRBD2|TRBJ2-7
TGCAGCGTTGGAGCGGGACGGTTCGAGCAGTACTTC
CSVGAGRFEQYF
>-|TRBV29-1|-|TRBJ2-1
TGCAGCGTTGCAGGGAGGTACTACAATGAGCAGTTCTTC
CSVAGRYYNEQFF
>few|TRBV18|-|TRBJ2-5
TGTGCCAGCTCACCTAGGTTGCAAGAGACCCAGTACTTC
CASSPRLQETQYF
>few|TRBV4-3|-|TRBJ2-6
TGCGCCAGCAGCCAAGATCCCAGGGTTGGGGCTGGGGCCAACGTCCTGACTTTC
CASSQDPRVGAGANVLTF
>-|TRBV7-2|-|TRBJ2-1
TGTGCCAGCAGCTTAGGTGGTTCCTACAATGAGCAGTTCTTC
CASSLGGSYNEQFF
>few|TRBV2|-|TRBJ2-4
TGTGCCAGCAGTCCCCCCAAAAACATTCAGTACTTC
CASSPPKNIQYF
>-|TRBV11-2|TRBD2|TRBJ2-1
TGTGCCAGCAGCTCCCTAGCGGGGTACAATGAGCAGTTCTTC
CASSSLAGYNEQFF
>-|TRBV18|TRBD1|TRBJ1-6
TGTGCCAGCTCACCAGCCCCAGGGGGTTCCTATAATTCACCCCTCCACTTT
CASSPAPGGSYNSPLHF
>-|TRBV30|-|TRBJ2-3
TGTGCCTGGAGTGGGAGGGGATCTAGCACAGATACGCAGTATTTT
CAWSGRGSSTDTQYF
>-|TRBV30|-|TRBJ1-2
TGTGCCTGGACCGACGTCACGGGGGGCTACACCTTC
CAWTDVTGGYTF
>few|TRBV30|-|TRBJ1-1
TGTGCCTGGAGTGCCTCCTTCTTCGAAGCTTTCTTT
CAWSASFFEAFF
>-|TRBV5-4|-|TRBJ2-3
TGTGCCACCGGCGAAGGGGCGTCAGATACGCAGTATTTT
CATGEGASDTQYF
>-|TRBV9|TRBD2|TRBJ2-1
TGTGCCAGCAGCCCCCTTAGCGGGAGAATCAGTGAGCAGTTCTTC
CASSPLSGRISEQFF
>-|TRBV29-1|-|TRBJ2-6
TGCAGCGCCCGAGGAGGGGCCAACGTCCTGACTTTC
CSARGGANVLTF